These 5 T cell receptor beta chains share one sample of origin, sequenced in a study of metastatic and nonmetastatic thyroid tumors. TCRdb re-clonotyped the PCR reads through MiXCR. This table has approximately 7,700 clones, less than 30% appearing once. Before thyroid surgery, none of the patients had received any treatment. Source material: tumor tissue. The receptors originated from a female donor with papillary thyroid cancer or a benign thyroid nodule (not recorded which). Some clones in this sample may be carry-over from other donors' samples.

This clone was counted only a few times. The chain uses TRBV6-1 and TRBJ2-1, with 11 bases identical to TRBD1. V shed 6 bases, J shed 5 bases, and the junction held 9 bases outside the gene matches. Germline lookup yields CDR1 MNHNS and CDR2 SASEGT. The CDR3 covers 16 residues. The CDR3 sequence: CASRKRGQGANNEQFF. The CDR3 nucleotides read TGTGCCAGCAGGAAACGCGGACAGGGGGCGAACAATGAGCAGTTCTTC.

This chain links TRBV19 with TRBJ1-2; 10 bases match TRBD1. J was trimmed by 1 base and V by 7 bases; bases with no gene match: 6. In germline, CDR1 is LNHDA, CDR2 SQIVND (reference sequence). The CDR3 consists of 15 residues. The CDR3 spells CASTRQGAHNYGYTF. DNA of the CDR3: TGTGCCAGTACCAGACAGGGGGCTCATAACTATGGCTACACCTTC. The complete variable domain, with remaining parts taken from reference TRBV19 and TRBJ1-2, reads DGGITQSPKYLFRKEGQNVTLSCEQNLNHDAMYWYRQDPGQGLRLIYYSQIVNDFQKGDIAEGYSVSREKKESFPLTVTSAQKNPTAFYLCASTRQGAHNYGYTFGSGTRLTVV.

As to this clone: This may come from a read error, since a much larger clone is one base off. The V gene is TRBV30, the J gene TRBJ2-7; D not resolved. This CDR3 contains 13 residues. Germline values: CDR1 GTSNPN, CDR2 SVGIG (reference sequence). V dropped 2 bases and J dropped 3 bases, with 11 bases sitting between them. CDR3 sequence reads: CAWSLVSDYEQYF. CDR3 nucleotides: TGTGCCTGGAGTCTTGTATCTGACTACGAGCAGTACTTC.

The chain couples TRBV19 to TRBJ1-2, with TRBD1 as a possible D gene (6 bases). The CDR3 covers 15 residues. V was shortened by 1 base and J by 7 bases, with 16 bases between the two germline ends. From germline, CDR1 is LNHDA and CDR2 SQIVND (reference sequence). The CDR3 region is CASSIGGGFFGGYTF. The CDR3 coding sequence is TGTGCCAGTAGTATAGGAGGGGGTTTCTTCGGTGGCTACACCTTC.

Only a few counts were recorded for this clone. The chain joins TRBV28 to TRBJ2-1, with TRBD2 matching over 7 bases. Trimming at V came to 8 bases and at J to 8 bases, leaving 9 bases not matched to a gene. The length of the CDR3 is 13 residues. The V gene's germline CDR1 is MDHEN and CDR2 SYDVKM. CDR3 DNA sequence: TGTGCCAGCCAGGTGGCGCGGGGGTATGAGCAGTTCTTC. Its translation: CASQVARGYEQFF.